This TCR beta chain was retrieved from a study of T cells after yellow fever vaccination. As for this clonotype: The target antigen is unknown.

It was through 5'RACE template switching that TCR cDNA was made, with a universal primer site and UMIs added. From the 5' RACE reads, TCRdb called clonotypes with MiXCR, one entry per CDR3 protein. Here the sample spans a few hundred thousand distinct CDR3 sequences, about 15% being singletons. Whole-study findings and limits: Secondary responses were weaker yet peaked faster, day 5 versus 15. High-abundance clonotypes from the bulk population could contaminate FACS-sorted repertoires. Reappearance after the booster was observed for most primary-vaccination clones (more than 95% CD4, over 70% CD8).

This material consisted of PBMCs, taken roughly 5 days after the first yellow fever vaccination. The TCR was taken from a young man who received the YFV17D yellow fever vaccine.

CDR3: CSARDRESYEQYF. CDR3 bases: TGCAGTGCTAGAGACAGGGAGTCCTACGAGCAGTACTTC. This chain joins TRBV20-1 and TRBJ2-7; the D gene could be TRBD1 or TRBD2 (5 bases each). Germline V gives CDR1 DFQATT, CDR2 SNEGSKA (reference sequence). The CDR3 has 13 residues. Trimming removed 0 bases from V and 1 base from J, with 7 bases in between.